This passage covers 14 T cell receptor beta chains from one sample sequenced in a study of identical twins. TCRdb analysed the 5' RACE reads with MiXCR anew, one entry per CDR3 protein. The table records around 530,000 distinct CDR3 sequences, 13% to 15% of them present only once. This sample was also put to use in a study of yellow fever vaccine responses in identical twins.

Material for sequencing was CD4+ T cells sorted from blood. These receptors all stem from a woman aged 18-29 years in good health.

This chain links TRBV25-1 with TRBJ2-3; 11 bases agree with TRBD1. CDR3 length: 15 amino acids. The germline CDR1 and CDR2 sequences are MGHDK and SYGVNS. J lost 6 bases, V lost 6 bases, and 8 bases had no gene match. The CDR3 spells CASRHWTGGADTQYF. The CDR3 region has the DNA TGTGCCAGCAGGCACTGGACAGGGGGCGCCGATACGCAGTATTTT.

The CDR3 loop is CSARRGVGLIQTQYF. The CDR3 DNA reads as TGCAGTGCTAGGCGGGGGGTCGGTTTGATTCAGACCCAGTACTTC. This chain links TRBV20-1 with TRBJ2-5; 8 positions agree with TRBD2. The V and J ends lost 3 bases and 6 bases, in that order; junction bases with no gene match: 12. CDR3 length: 15 amino acids. Per germline, CDR1 DFQATT and CDR2 SNEGSKA (reference sequence).

This clonotype came up a few times. The chain joins TRBV20-1 to TRBJ1-1; D remains ambiguous. Looked up from germline, CDR1 is DFQATT and CDR2 is SNEGSKA (reference sequence). V lost 3 bases and J 4 bases, leaving 6 bases between the germline ends. This CDR3 contains 11 residues. The CDR3 DNA reads as TGCAGTGCTAGGGGCCCCACTGAAGCTTTCTTT. Amino acids: CSARGPTEAFF.

This clonotype was picked up a small number of times. The chain links TRBV20-1 to TRBJ2-1; 11 bases match TRBD2. The ends lost 0 bases at V and 13 bases at J; junction bases unmatched: 5. The CDR3 contains 13 residues. The germline V gene encodes CDR1 DFQATT and CDR2 SNEGSKA (reference sequence). Here the CDR3 DNA reads TGCAGTGCTAGAGAGGCTAGCGGGAGGACTCAGTTCTTC. Its protein is CSAREASGRTQFF.

This clonotype has more than one count but fewer than ten. V is TRBV7-3 and J is TRBJ2-2; D call uncertain. This CDR3 contains 13 residues. Per germline, CDR1 SGHTA and CDR2 FQGTGA. The V and J ends lost 1 base and 6 bases respectively, with 6 bases between them. The CDR3 DNA reads TGTGCCAGCAGCTTAAACCCGCCCGGGGAGCTGTTTTTT. This sequence encodes CASSLNPPGELFF.

The chain joins TRBV25-1 to TRBJ1-1; 8 bases are shared with TRBD1. V shed 3 bases, J shed 11 bases, and the junction held 5 bases outside the gene matches. The germline gives CDR1 MGHDK, CDR2 SYGVNS. This CDR3 contains 12 residues. DNA of the CDR3: TGTGCCAGCAGTGACCAGGGGGCAAGGGCTTTCTTT. As protein: CASSDQGARAFF.

This clonotype was seen just once. The chain combines TRBV24-1 with TRBJ2-2, with D unresolved. Trimming pared 5 bases from V and 3 bases from J, leaving 24 bases between. CDR3 length equals 19 residues. Germline-derived CDR1 and CDR2 are KGHDR and SFDVKD. The CDR3 DNA reads TGTGCCACCAGTGGGTCGGCAGGCCCCGGGCATTGGGACACCGGGGAGCTGTTTTTT. It specifies CATSGSAGPGHWDTGELFF.

The V call is TRBV6-1, the J call TRBJ2-1; TRBD2 is a possible D gene (5 bases). Germline V gene lookup returns CDR1 MNHNS and CDR2 SASEGT. The CDR3 has 15 residues. Trimming removed 4 bases at V and 0 bases at J, with 10 bases between. This CDR3 is CASSGETISYNEQFF. In nucleotides, the CDR3 is TGTGCCAGCAGTGGAGAGACTATCTCCTACAATGAGCAGTTCTTC.

In its sample, this clonotype was seen a few times. The chain combines TRBV28 with TRBJ2-1; no clear D. Trimming shortened V by 5 bases and J by 0 bases, and 14 bases separated the two germline ends. CDR1 is MDHEN and CDR2 is SYDVKM in the germline V gene. The CDR3 is 16 residues long. In DNA, the CDR3 is TGTGCCAGCAGTCGTTCAGGAGCCCGCTCCTACAATGAGCAGTTCTTC. Encoded protein: CASSRSGARSYNEQFF.

J is TRBJ2-3 and V is TRBV6-1, with TRBD2 identical over 15 bases. The germline V gene has CDR1 MNHNS and CDR2 SASEGT. This CDR3 has 18 residues. V gave up 1 base and J gave up 2 bases; unmatched junction bases: 4. The CDR3 loop is CASSEGTSGRATTDTQYF. The CDR3 DNA follows: TGTGCCAGCAGTGAAGGGACTAGCGGGAGGGCCACCACAGATACGCAGTATTTT.

The V gene is TRBV29-1, the J gene TRBJ1-1; D is uncertain. The CDR3 length is 10 residues. CDR1 SQVTM and CDR2 ANQGSEA come from the germline V gene. V dropped 7 bases and J dropped 0 bases, with 3 bases sitting between them. In DNA form, the CDR3 reads TGCAGCGGGGTGAACACTGAAGCTTTCTTT. It codes for CSGVNTEAFF.

This clonotype has a handful of counts. J is TRBJ2-7 and V is TRBV7-2, with a possible D match to TRBD1 (6 bases). The germline V and J ends were trimmed by 1 base and 4 bases, with 14 bases remaining between them. Germline lookup yields CDR1 SGHTA and CDR2 FQGNSA. The CDR3 length is 15 residues. CDR3 nucleotides: TGTGCCAGCAGCTTAGGGGGGCAGCCAGTTTACGAGCAGTACTTC. Protein: CASSLGGQPVYEQYF.

Comments on this clonotype: The junction and the germline gene differ at one end; a read error may be behind it. V usage is TRBV7-8 and J usage is TRBJ2-7; 7 positions agree with TRBD1. The CDR3 has 12 amino acids. Germline V gene lookup returns CDR1 SGHVS and CDR2 FQNEAQ. The CDR3 nucleotides read TGTGCCAGCAGCTTTCCAGGGGACAGCGTGAACTTC. Translated: CASSFPGDSVNF.

The chain has TRBV12-3 or TRBV12-4 and TRBJ2-4; D perhaps matches TRBD2 (6 bases). V was pared by 2 bases and J by 9 bases, with 17 bases between. This CDR3 has 15 residues. The CDR3 region has the DNA TGTGCCAGCAGTTTATCCCCCGCCGTCGGGGGCATTCAGTACTTC. As protein: CASSLSPAVGGIQYF.